A single sample gave rise to the 5 T cell receptor beta chains below, sequenced in a study of cytomegalovirus exposure and HLA in healthy donors. 60 Vbeta and 13 Jbeta primers were used in PCR. Sequencing used immunoSEQ multiplex PCR; TCRdb keeps in-frame clones, though not all of them. The sample holds over 200,000 clones; 77% are singletons and the top ten take 2.5% to 3.5%. Sequenced: PBMCs. Source of these receptors: a woman aged 55-69 years in good health and CMV-seropositive.

The V and J genes are TRBV2 and TRBJ2-2; D possibly corresponds to TRBD1 (5 bases). Germline CDR1 SNHLY, CDR2 FYNNEI. V was trimmed by 8 bases and J by 1 base, leaving 8 bases between them. This CDR3 spans 13 amino acids. The CDR3 protein is CASGRENTGELFF. The CDR3 DNA sequence: TGTGCCAGCGGCAGGGAGAACACCGGGGAGCTGTTTTTT.

The chain links TRBV7-2 to TRBJ2-5; 8 bases are a match to TRBD2. The ends lost 1 base at V and 5 bases at J; junction bases unmatched: 9. In germline, CDR1 is SGHTA, CDR2 FQGNSA. This CDR3 spans 16 amino acids. The CDR3 here is CASSLGDGGAGETQYF. CDR3 in DNA: TGTGCCAGCAGCTTAGGGGACGGGGGGGCCGGGGAGACCCAGTACTTC.

The chain joins TRBV7-8 to TRBJ1-1, with no clear D. The CDR3 has 13 amino acids. Trimming cost V 6 bases and J 1 base, with 9 bases left between them. The germline V gene encodes CDR1 SGHVS and CDR2 FQNEAQ. CDR3 amino acids: CASRSQPNTEAFF. The CDR3 region has the DNA TGTGCCAGCAGGTCACAGCCGAACACTGAAGCTTTCTTT. Full variable domain (missing parts from reference TRBV7-8 and TRBJ1-1): GAGVSQSPRYKVAKRGQDVALRCDPISGHVSLFWYQQALGQGPEFLTYFQNEAQLDKSGLPSDRFFAERPEGSVSTLKIQRTQQEDSAVYLCASRSQPNTEAFFGQGTRLTVV.

The chain employs TRBV30 and TRBJ2-5, with 9 bases lining up with TRBD1. With the DNA end fitting TRBJ2-7 better, the J assignment may be wrong. Germline loops: CDR1 GTSNPN, CDR2 SVGIG (reference sequence). CDR3 size: 15 residues. The CDR3 loop is CAWSVGQGAIHEQYF. CDR3 nucleotide sequence: TGTGCCTGGAGTGTGGGACAGGGAGCTATCCACGAGCAGTACTTC.

A single count supports this clone. The chain is built from TRBV4-3 and TRBJ2-6, with D perhaps matching TRBD2 (5 bases). The CDR3 has 18 residues. Germline V gene sequence: CDR1 LGHNA, CDR2 YSLEER. Trimming shortened V by 8 bases and J by 0 bases, and 20 bases separated the two germline ends. CDR3 sequence (DNA): TGCGCCAGCCGCCCGACCGGACTCGATCTCTCTGGGGCCAACGTCCTGACTTTC. Translating it yields CASRPTGLDLSGANVLTF.